This record looks at one T cell receptor beta chain sequence and its context. Germline CDR1 and CDR2: SGHAT and FQNNGV. Losses at the gene ends were 11 bases for V and 4 bases for J; bases not matched to a gene: 6. The CDR3 covers 13 residues. In the study's own analysis: Quantification of nucleated cells was approximated via reference gene primer amplification. This table comes from immunoSEQ multiplex PCR, and its TCRdb copy is limited to in-frame clones, with some not included. The DNA was the basis for D and trimming; V, J and clone size are from that table. The table records roughly 200,000 clones, 70% to 80% of them present only once. The sample is drawn from a study of blood T cell repertoires in COVID-19. For the study at large: The cDNA or gDNA used as material had been derived from T cells, B-cell-depleted T cells, or PBMCs.

Recruited during active infection, patients (from Seattle) were subsequently followed longitudinally. The sequence derives from a middle-aged woman with COVID-19, enrolled during active disease. The material sequenced was peripheral blood. The rearrangement links TRBV11-2 to TRBJ2-1; TRBD1 matches 9 bases. The CDR3 loop is CAGGQGPYNEQFF. The CDR3 coding sequence is TGTGCCGGGGGACAGGGACCATACAATGAGCAGTTCTTC.